These T cell receptor beta chains were read from a single sample in a study of PD-1 blockade in classical Hodgkin lymphoma. Repertoires were generated with immunoSEQ multiplex PCR, while TCRdb's copy carries only in-frame clones and drops some. Here the sample spans 20,000 to 25,000 clones, just over 75% being singletons. The material sequenced was peripheral blood mononuclear cells (PBMCs), taken before the second cycle of nivolumab. These receptors came from a human donor with classical Hodgkin lymphoma. CDR3s include the opening cysteine and the closing phenylalanine or tryptophan. D genes are given only for firm matches. Not all rows give a size; the values are once, few, many and, for expanded clones, a class.

>-|TRBJ1-1|TRBV6-5|-
TGTGCCAGCAGGGCTCTGGGGGGGAGCACTGAAGCTTTCTTT
CASRALGGSTEAFF
>-|TRBJ1-1|TRBV7-9|-
TGTGCCAGCAGCTTAGAAACCCAACCGGGGGCGAAAGCTTTCTTT
CASSLETQPGAKAFF
>-|TRBJ1-1|TRBV29-1|-
TGCAGCGTTGCTGAGACAAGGAAGGCTGAAGCTTTCTTT
CSVAETRKAEAFF
>-|TRBJ2-2|TRBV4-3|-
TGCGCCAGCAGGCAAAGTTGGGTAGGCGGGGAGCTGTTTTTT
CASRQSWVGGELFF
>few|TRBJ1-2|TRBV19|-
TGTGCCAGTAGTATATTCCCCAGCTATGGCTACACCTTC
CASSIFPSYGYTF
>-|TRBJ1-3|TRBV19|-
TGTGCCAGTAGTATCGACGGCCCTGGAAACACCATATATTTT
CASSIDGPGNTIYF
>-|TRBJ2-7|TRBV5-5|-
TGTGCCAGCAGCTGGCGACTTGGGTACGAGCAGTACTTC
CASSWRLGYEQYF
>-|TRBJ1-3|TRBV5-6|-
TGTGCCAGCAGCTGGCCGGGACGGAAAAACACCATATATTTT
CASSWPGRKNTIYF
>-|TRBJ2-3|TRBV11-3|-
TGTGCCAGCAGCTCCGCCCTCGGCGGGAATACGCAGTATTTT
CASSSALGGNTQYF
>-|TRBJ2-1|TRBV6-1|TRBD2
TGTGCCAGCAGTGAACCGGGACTAGCGATCCCTAAGCAGTTCTTC
CASSEPGLAIPKQFF
>once|TRBJ2-1|TRBV4-3|TRBD1
TGCGCCAGCAGCCAGGATAGGACAGGTATAAATGAGCAGTTCTTC
CASSQDRTGINEQFF
>-|TRBJ2-7|TRBV29-1|-
TGCAGCGTTGAAGTATCCTACGAGCAGTACTTC
CSVEVSYEQYF
>few|TRBJ1-6|TRBV9|-
TGTGCCAGCAGCGTAGATTACGGAGGTTCGAATTCACCCCTCCACTTT
CASSVDYGGSNSPLHF
>-|TRBJ2-1|TRBV29-1|-
TGCAGCGTTGAAGACACCCTGGACCTTAACAATGAGCAGTTCTTC
CSVEDTLDLNNEQFF
>few|TRBJ2-7|TRBV19|-
TGTGCCAGTACCCCGGCTGCAGGGACCTACGAGCAGTACTTC
CASTPAAGTYEQYF
>-|TRBJ2-1|TRBV4-1|-
TGCGCCAGCAGCCAATCCCGGGATACCCACAATGAGCAGTTCTTC
CASSQSRDTHNEQFF
>-|TRBJ2-5|TRBV9|-
TGTGCCAGCAGCGGACAGCAAGACCAAGAGACCCAGTACTTC
CASSGQQDQETQYF
>-|TRBJ1-6|TRBV5-6|-
TGTGCCAGCAGTCAGACCCCCTTACCCCTCCACTTT
CASSQTPLPLHF
>-|TRBJ2-1|TRBV5-5|TRBD2
TGTGCCAGCAGCTTGGGAAGGACTAGCGGGAGCCATGAGCAGTTCTTC
CASSLGRTSGSHEQFF
>-|TRBJ2-5|TRBV5-1|-
TGCGCCAGCAGCTTGGTAGAGATCGGCCAAGAGACCCAGTACTTC
CASSLVEIGQETQYF
>-|TRBJ1-2|TRBV19|TRBD1
TGTGCCAGTAGGGGGACAGGTGCCTATGGCTACACCTTC
CASRGTGAYGYTF
>-|TRBJ1-4|TRBV19|-
TGTGCCAGTAGCGCTCCAGTTAATGAAAAACTGTTTTTT
CASSAPVNEKLFF
>-|TRBJ1-6|TRBV10-3|TRBD1
TGTGCCATCAGTGATAAGGGGACAGCGAGCTCCTATAATTCACCCCTCCACTTT
CAISDKGTASSYNSPLHF
>-|TRBJ2-3|TRBV27|TRBD1
TGTGCCAGCAGACGAGGACAGGGGAGCACAGATACGCAGTATTTT
CASRRGQGSTDTQYF
>few|TRBJ2-1|TRBV7-2|-
TGTGCCAGCAGCTTAGTAGGTAGCTCCTACAATGAGCAGTTCTTC
CASSLVGSSYNEQFF
>-|TRBJ1-1|TRBV11-2|-
TGTGCCAGCAGCTGGCAGTCGTATACTGAAGCTTTCTTT
CASSWQSYTEAFF
>-|TRBJ2-1|TRBV5-1|-
TGCGCCAGCAGCTTGGGGACCTACAATGAGCAGTTCTTC
CASSLGTYNEQFF
>-|TRBJ2-7|TRBV6-5|-
TGTGCCAGCAGTATTAGTGGGGGTGGAGAGCAGTACTTC
CASSISGGGEQYF
>medium-sized|TRBJ2-1|TRBV7-9|TRBD2
TGTGCCAGCAGCTTAGTTGGGGGGGGAGGGAATGAGCAGTTCTTC
CASSLVGGGGNEQFF